The clone carrying this T cell receptor beta chain was found many times. Its antigen remains unknown. Mismatch with germline at one junction end may stem from a read error. Making TCR cDNA involved 5'RACE template switching, which added UMIs and a universal primer site. TCRdb processed the 5' RACE reads anew with MiXCR; each CDR3 protein has one entry. The table shows 250,000 to 400,000 distinct CDR3 sequences, with 3.5% to 4.5% occurring only once. This sample is part of a study of T cells after yellow fever vaccination. Whole-study findings and limits: Just a small share of clonotypes turned up in the CD4 compartment as well as the CD8 compartment.

From germline, CDR1 is ENHRY and CDR2 SYGVKD. This CDR3 spans 12 amino acids. J is TRBJ2-5 and V is TRBV10-3, with D unclear. Material: PBMCs, obtained 15 days after the yellow fever booster vaccination. The clonotype comes from a young man who received the YFV17D yellow fever vaccine. The DNA of the CDR3 is TGTGCCATCGGGGAACAGCAAGAGGCCCAGTACTTC. Protein: CAIGEQQEAQYF.